This TCR beta chain is drawn from a study of CD8 T cells in ankylosing spondylitis. MiXCR was run by TCRdb on the 5' RACE reads, yielding one entry per CDR3 protein. The data show 200,000 to 250,000 distinct CDR3 sequences, 6% to 8% seen once. This clonotype was picked up many times. What it recognizes is unknown. Between the trimmed V and J ends, which lost 9 bases and 4 bases, there was a span of 13 bases. There are 14 residues in the CDR3. Germline CDR1 SGHAT, CDR2 FQNNGV. Study-level results: Disease-linked clones reportedly concentrated significantly in matched ankylosing spondylitis synovial fluid. Several highly homologous variants made up a TCR beta motif, and this motif appeared characteristic of ankylosing spondylitis blood. There were earlier reports of some motif variants in reactive arthritis synovial fluid and blood.

The source of this sequence is a male donor with ankylosing spondylitis. The V call is TRBV11-2, the J call TRBJ2-6, with D unresolved. The sample consisted of blood, either unsorted or a sorted T cell fraction (not recorded which). CDR3 DNA sequence: TGTGCCAGTTGGCGGCGAGCCGGGGCCAACGTCCTGACTTTC. This sequence encodes CASWRRAGANVLTF.